This paragraph reports one T cell receptor (beta chain). Its antigen is currently unknown. This sample was included in a study of Ad26.COV2.S vaccination and SARS-CoV-2 variants. Study at large: Donor got 5x10^10 or 1x10^11 viral particles of Ad26.COV2.S. Findings and limits, study-wide: The breadth of spike-specific CD8+ and CD4+ T cell responses after vaccination was reportedly substantial.

The CDR3 length is 15 residues. Trimming stripped 0 bases from V and 8 bases from J, with 14 bases between. Germline CDR1 and CDR2: SGHDN and FVKESK. TCRdb's table, derived via immunoSEQ multiplex PCR, lists solely in-frame clones and lacks some. This sample has hundreds of thousands of clones, with about 91% found just once. As for treatment: over 15 received Ad26.COV2.S at low or high dose, single or two shots; 5 received placebo; per-sample allocation not given. Sampling was performed 63 days after the first vaccine or placebo injection. The TCR was taken from a person aged 18 to 65 who received the Ad26.COV2.S COVID-19 vaccine or a placebo. The source was peripheral blood, collected in a trial of Ad26.COV2.S vaccine versus placebo. V usage is TRBV14 and J usage is TRBJ1-3; no firm D call. As DNA, the CDR3 is TGTGCCAGCAGCCAAGATGGGTCGTTCAGTGACACCATATATTTT. This gives the protein CASSQDGSFSDTIYF.